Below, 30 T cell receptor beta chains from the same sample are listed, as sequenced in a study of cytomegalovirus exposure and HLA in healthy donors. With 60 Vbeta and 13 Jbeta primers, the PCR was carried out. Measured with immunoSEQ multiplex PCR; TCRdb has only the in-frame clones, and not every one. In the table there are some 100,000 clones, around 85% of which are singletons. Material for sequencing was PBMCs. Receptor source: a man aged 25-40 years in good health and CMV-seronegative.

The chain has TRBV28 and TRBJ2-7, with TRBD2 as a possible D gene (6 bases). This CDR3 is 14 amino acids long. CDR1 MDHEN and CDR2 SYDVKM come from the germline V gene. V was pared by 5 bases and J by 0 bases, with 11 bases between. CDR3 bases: TGTGCCAGCAGTGAGACGGGAGCCTCCTACGAGCAGTACTTC. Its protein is CASSETGASYEQYF.

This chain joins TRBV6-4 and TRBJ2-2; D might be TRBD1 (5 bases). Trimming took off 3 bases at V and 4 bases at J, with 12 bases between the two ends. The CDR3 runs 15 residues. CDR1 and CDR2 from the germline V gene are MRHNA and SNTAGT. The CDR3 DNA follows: TGTGCCAGCAGTGAGAAAGGGGAAGGCACCGGGGAGCTGTTTTTT. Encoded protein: CASSEKGEGTGELFF.

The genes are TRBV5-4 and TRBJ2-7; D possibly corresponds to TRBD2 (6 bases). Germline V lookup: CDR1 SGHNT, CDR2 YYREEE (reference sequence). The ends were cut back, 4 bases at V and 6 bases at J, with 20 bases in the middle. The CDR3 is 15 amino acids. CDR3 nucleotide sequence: TGTGCCAGCAGCCCCCTCATGGGGCGGGATAGCGAGCAGTACTTC. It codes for CASSPLMGRDSEQYF.

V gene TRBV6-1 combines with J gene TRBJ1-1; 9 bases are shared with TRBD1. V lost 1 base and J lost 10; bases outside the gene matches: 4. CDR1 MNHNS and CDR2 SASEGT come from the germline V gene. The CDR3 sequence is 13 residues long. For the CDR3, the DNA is TGTGCCAGCAGTGAAGGGGGGACAGGGCGAGCTTTCTTT. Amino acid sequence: CASSEGGTGRAFF.

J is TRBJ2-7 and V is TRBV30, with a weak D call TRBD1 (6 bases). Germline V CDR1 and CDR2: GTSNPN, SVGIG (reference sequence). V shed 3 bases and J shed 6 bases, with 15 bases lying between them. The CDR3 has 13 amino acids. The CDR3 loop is CAWSRGLSGEQYF. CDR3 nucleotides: TGTGCCTGGAGCAGGGGTTTGTCAGGCGAGCAGTACTTC.

CDR3 loop: CASRTGQANSPLHF. CDR3 bases: TGTGCCAGCAGGACCGGACAGGCAAATTCACCCCTCCACTTT. The chain carries TRBV28 and TRBJ1-6; the match to TRBD1 covers 7 bases. Germline assignment: CDR1 MDHEN and CDR2 SYDVKM. V gave up 6 bases and J gave up 7 bases; unmatched junction bases: 6. The CDR3 runs to 14 residues. Supplemented by reference TRBV28 and TRBJ1-6, the full variable domain reads DVKVTQSSRYLVKRTGEKVFLECVQDMDHENMFWYRQDPGLGLRLIYFSYDVKMKEKGDIPEGYSVSREKKERFSLILESASTNQTSMYLCASRTGQANSPLHFGNGTRLTVT.

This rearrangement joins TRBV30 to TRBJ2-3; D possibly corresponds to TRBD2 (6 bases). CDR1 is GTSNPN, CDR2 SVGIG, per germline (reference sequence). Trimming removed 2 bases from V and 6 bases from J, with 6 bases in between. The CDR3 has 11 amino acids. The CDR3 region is CAWSRGDTQYF. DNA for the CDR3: TGTGCCTGGAGTCGGGGGGATACGCAGTATTTT.

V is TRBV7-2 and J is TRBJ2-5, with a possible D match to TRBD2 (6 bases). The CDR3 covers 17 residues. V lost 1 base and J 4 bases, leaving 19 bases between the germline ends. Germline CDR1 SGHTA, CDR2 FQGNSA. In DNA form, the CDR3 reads TGTGCCAGCAGCTTAGGTAGTGGGCGGGGCTACCGAGAGACCCAGTACTTC. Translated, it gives CASSLGSGRGYRETQYF.

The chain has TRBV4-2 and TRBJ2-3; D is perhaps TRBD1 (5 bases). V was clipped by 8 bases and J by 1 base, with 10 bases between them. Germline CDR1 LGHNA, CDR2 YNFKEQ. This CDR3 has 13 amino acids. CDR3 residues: CASQGLGTDTQYF. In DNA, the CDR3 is TGTGCCAGCCAGGGTCTAGGCACAGATACGCAGTATTTT.

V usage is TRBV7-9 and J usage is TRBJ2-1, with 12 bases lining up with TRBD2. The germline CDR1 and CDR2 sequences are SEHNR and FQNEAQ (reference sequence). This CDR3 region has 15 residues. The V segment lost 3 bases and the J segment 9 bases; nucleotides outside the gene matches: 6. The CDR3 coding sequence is TGTGCCAGCAGCTTCAGGACTAGCGGGAAAGTTGAGCAGTTCTTC. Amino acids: CASSFRTSGKVEQFF. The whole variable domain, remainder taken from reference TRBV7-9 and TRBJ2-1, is DTGVSQNPRHKITKRGQNVTFRCDPISEHNRLYWYRQTLGQGPEFLTYFQNEAQLEKSRLLSDRFSAERPKGSFSTLEIQRTEQGDSAMYLCASSFRTSGKVEQFFGPGTRLTVL.

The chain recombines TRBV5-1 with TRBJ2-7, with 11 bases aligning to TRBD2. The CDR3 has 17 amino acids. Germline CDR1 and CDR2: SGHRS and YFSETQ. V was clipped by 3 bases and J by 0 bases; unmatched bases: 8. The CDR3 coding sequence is TGCGCCAGCAGCTGGGGAGAGGGACTAGCGGACTCCTACGAGCAGTACTTC. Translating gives CASSWGEGLADSYEQYF.

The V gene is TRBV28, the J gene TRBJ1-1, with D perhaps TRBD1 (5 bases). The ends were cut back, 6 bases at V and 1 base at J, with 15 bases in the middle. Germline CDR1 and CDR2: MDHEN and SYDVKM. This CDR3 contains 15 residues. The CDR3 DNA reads TGTGCCAGCAGCCTACCCAGGGAGGGGAACACTGAAGCTTTCTTT. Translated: CASSLPREGNTEAFF.

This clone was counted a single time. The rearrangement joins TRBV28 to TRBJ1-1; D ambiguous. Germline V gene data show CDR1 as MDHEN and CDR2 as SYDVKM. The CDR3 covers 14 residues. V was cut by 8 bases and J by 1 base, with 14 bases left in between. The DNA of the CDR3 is TGTGCCAGCGAGAAACGGGGTAGGAACACTGAAGCTTTCTTT. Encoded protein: CASEKRGRNTEAFF.

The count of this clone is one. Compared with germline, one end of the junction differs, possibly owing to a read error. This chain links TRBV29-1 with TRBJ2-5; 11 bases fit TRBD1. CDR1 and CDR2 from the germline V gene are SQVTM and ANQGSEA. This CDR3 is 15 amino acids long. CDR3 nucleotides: TGCAGCGTAGAAGGGACAGGGGGATTCCAGGAGACCCAGTACTTC. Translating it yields CSVEGTGGFQETQYF.

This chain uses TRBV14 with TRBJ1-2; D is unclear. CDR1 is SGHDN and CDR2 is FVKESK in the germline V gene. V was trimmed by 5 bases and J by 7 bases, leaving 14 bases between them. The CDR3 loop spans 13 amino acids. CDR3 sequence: CASSSQVSFGYTF. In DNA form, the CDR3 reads TGTGCCAGCAGCTCCCAGGTTTCGTTTGGCTACACCTTC.

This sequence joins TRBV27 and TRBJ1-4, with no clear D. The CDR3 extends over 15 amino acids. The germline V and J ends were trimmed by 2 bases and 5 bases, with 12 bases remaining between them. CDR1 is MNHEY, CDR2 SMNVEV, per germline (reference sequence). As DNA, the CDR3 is TGTGCCAGCAGTTTAGCGGCGGGTTCAAATGAAAAACTGTTTTTT. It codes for CASSLAAGSNEKLFF.

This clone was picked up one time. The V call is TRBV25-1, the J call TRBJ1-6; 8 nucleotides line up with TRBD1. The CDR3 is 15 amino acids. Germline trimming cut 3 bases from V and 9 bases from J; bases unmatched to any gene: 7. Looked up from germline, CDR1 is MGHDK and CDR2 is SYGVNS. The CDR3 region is CASSEDRALGSPLHF. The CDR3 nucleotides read TGTGCCAGCAGTGAGGACAGGGCTCTGGGTTCACCCCTCCACTTT.

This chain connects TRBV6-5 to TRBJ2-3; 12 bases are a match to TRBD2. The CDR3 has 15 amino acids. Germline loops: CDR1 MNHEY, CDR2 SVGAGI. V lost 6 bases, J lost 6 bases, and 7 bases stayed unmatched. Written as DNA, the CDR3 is TGTGCCAGCAGACCGACTAGCGGGGGTAGGGATACGCAGTATTTT. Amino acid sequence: CASRPTSGGRDTQYF.

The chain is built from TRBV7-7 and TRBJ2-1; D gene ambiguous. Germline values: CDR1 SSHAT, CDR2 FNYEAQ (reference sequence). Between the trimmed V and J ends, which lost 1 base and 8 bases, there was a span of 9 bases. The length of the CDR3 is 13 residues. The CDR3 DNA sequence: TGTGCCAGCAGCTTAGAACGAGGCTATGAGCAGTTCTTC. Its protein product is CASSLERGYEQFF.

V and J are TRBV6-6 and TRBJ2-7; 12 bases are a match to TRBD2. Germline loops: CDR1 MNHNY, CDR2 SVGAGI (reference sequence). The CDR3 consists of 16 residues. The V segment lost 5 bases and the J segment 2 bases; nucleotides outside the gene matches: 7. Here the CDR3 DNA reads TGTGCCAGCAGTATTGGACTAGCGGGGAAAACCTACGAGCAGTACTTC. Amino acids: CASSIGLAGKTYEQYF.

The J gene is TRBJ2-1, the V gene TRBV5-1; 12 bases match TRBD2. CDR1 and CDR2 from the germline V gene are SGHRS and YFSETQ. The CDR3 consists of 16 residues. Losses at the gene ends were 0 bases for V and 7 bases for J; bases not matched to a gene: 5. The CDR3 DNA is TGCGCCAGCAGCTTGGCCGCTAGCGGGGGGGAGAATGAGCAGTTCTTC. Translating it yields CASSLAASGGENEQFF.

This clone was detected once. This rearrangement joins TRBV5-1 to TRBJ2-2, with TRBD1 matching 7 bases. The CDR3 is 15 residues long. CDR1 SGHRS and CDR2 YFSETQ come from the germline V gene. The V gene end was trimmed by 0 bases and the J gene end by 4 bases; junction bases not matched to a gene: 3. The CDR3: CASSLGTGTTGELFF. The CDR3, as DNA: TGCGCCAGCAGCTTGGGGACAGGAACCACCGGGGAGCTGTTTTTT.

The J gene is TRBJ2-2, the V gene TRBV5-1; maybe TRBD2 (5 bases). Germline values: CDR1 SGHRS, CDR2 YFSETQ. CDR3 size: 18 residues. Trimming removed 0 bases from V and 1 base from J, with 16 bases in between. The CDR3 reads CASSLAGRAEMNTGELFF. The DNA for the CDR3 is TGCGCCAGCAGCTTGGCCGGGCGAGCGGAGATGAACACCGGGGAGCTGTTTTTT.

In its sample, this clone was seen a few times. The DNA for the CDR3 is TGCAGCGTTGGCAGGATCAATGAGCAGTTCTTC. Its protein is CSVGRINEQFF. The V gene is TRBV29-1, the J gene TRBJ2-1; the D is unclear. Germline CDR1 reads SQVTM; CDR2 reads ANQGSEA. The germline V and J ends were trimmed by 4 bases and 6 bases, with 7 bases remaining between them. This CDR3 comprises 11 residues.

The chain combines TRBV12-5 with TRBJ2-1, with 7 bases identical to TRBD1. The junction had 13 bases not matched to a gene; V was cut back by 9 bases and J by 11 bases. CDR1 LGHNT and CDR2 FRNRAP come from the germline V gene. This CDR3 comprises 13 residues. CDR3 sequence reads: CASRDSISNQQFF. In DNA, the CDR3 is TGTGCTAGCCGGGACAGTATCTCGAACCAGCAGTTCTTC.

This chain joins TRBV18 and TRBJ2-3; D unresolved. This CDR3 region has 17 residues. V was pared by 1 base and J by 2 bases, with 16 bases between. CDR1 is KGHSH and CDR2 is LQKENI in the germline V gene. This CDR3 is CASSPLPKAEITDTQYF. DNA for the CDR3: TGTGCCAGCTCACCACTCCCGAAAGCCGAGATCACAGATACGCAGTATTTT.

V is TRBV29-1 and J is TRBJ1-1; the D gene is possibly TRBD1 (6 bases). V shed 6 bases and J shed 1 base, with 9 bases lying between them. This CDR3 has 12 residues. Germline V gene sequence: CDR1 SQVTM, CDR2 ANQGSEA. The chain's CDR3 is CSVKDRNTEAFF. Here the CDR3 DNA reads TGCAGCGTGAAGGACAGGAACACTGAAGCTTTCTTT.

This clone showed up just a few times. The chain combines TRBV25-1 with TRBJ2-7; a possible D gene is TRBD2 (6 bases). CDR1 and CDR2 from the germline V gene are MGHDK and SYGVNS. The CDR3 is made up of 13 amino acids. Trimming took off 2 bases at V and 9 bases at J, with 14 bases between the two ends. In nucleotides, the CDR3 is TGTGCCAGCAGTGAAGCCGGGGGAGGATGGCAGTACTTC. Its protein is CASSEAGGGWQYF.

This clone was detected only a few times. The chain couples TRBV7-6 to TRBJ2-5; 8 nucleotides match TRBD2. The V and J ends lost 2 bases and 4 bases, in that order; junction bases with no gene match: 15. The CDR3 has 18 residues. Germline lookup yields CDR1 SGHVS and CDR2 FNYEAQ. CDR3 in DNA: TGTGCCAGCAGCTTAACGTTAGCGGGACCCCGGGGGGGAGAGACCCAGTACTTC. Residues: CASSLTLAGPRGGETQYF.

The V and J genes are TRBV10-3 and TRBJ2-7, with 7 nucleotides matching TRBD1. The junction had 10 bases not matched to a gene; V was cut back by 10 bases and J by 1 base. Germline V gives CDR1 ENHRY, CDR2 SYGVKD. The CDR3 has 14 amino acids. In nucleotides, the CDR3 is TGTGCCACCAACCCAGGGACAGAGTCCTACGAGCAGTACTTC. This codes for CATNPGTESYEQYF.